A single sample is the source of the 12 T cell receptor beta chains below, sequenced in a study of Graves' ophthalmopathy and Graves' hyperthyroidism. Amplification of the TCR beta CDR3 regions used RNA transcripts (as template). HTBI primers were used in a first-round RT-PCR, which preceded a second-round multiplex PCR. TCRdb independently ran MiXCR on the multiplex PCR reads; one entry per CDR3 protein. This sample has about 400,000 distinct CDR3 sequences, with approximately 15% found just once. Sequencing input: peripheral blood. The receptors derive from a woman in her late teens or twenties with stable Graves' hyperthyroidism.

This clonotype was seen at least ten times. The chain couples TRBV2 to TRBJ1-1, with no clear D. The CDR3 length is 14 residues. Germline values: CDR1 SNHLY, CDR2 FYNNEI. V was pared by 6 bases and J by 1 base, with 12 bases between. The CDR3 coding sequence is TGTGCCAGCAGCCCCCATTCGGCGAACACTGAAGCTTTCTTT. This sequence encodes CASSPHSANTEAFF.

This clonotype was seen more than once but under ten times. The chain combines TRBV5-1 with TRBJ2-5, with D perhaps matching TRBD1 or TRBD2 (6 bases each). Looked up from germline, CDR1 is SGHRS and CDR2 is YFSETQ. The ends were cut back, 4 bases at V and 5 bases at J, with 15 bases in the middle. The CDR3 is 14 residues long. CDR3 sequence: CASSPMTGGETQYF. CDR3 coding DNA: TGCGCCAGCAGCCCCATGACAGGAGGGGAGACCCAGTACTTC.

The chain recombines TRBV4-1 with TRBJ1-2; D remains ambiguous. The CDR3 has 14 amino acids. V was trimmed by 3 bases and J by 2 bases, leaving 10 bases between them. Per the germline V gene, CDR1 is MGHRA and CDR2 is YSYEKL. Here the CDR3 reads CASSQRHENYGYTF. As DNA, the CDR3 is TGCGCCAGCAGCCAGAGACACGAGAACTATGGCTACACCTTC.

This clonotype was found many times. The rearrangement uses TRBV7-2 and TRBJ2-7; a weak D match, TRBD1 (6 bases). CDR3 length: 14 amino acids. The germline CDR1 and CDR2 sequences are SGHTA and FQGNSA. The ends were cut back, 3 bases at V and 2 bases at J, with 11 bases in the middle. Written as DNA, the CDR3 is TGTGCCAGCAGCTTTGACAGGAGAACCTACGAGCAGTACTTC. Protein sequence: CASSFDRRTYEQYF.

V is TRBV11-2 and J is TRBJ1-1; D is unclear. Germline CDR1 reads SGHAT; CDR2 reads FQNNGV. CDR3 length equals 14 residues. Trimming removed 3 bases at V and 3 bases at J, with 11 bases between. The CDR3 DNA follows: TGTGCCAGCAGCTTTGGGAGGATGCACACTGAAGCTTTCTTT. Amino acid sequence: CASSFGRMHTEAFF.

This clonotype was observed many times. The V call is TRBV12-3 or TRBV12-4, the J call TRBJ2-7; 7 bases line up with TRBD1. CDR3 size: 13 residues. Trimming removed 10 bases from V and 7 bases from J; junction bases left unmatched: 13. The CDR3 sequence: CATRAGGTGEQYF. CDR3 DNA: TGTGCCACGAGGGCAGGGGGAACGGGGGAGCAGTACTTC.

This clonotype has a count of ten or more. J is TRBJ1-2 and V is TRBV6-2 or TRBV6-3; D is unclear. This CDR3 is built from 15 residues. CDR1 and CDR2 from the germline V gene are MNHEY and SVGEGT. Trimming left V 6 bases short and J 4 bases short, with 18 bases between. The CDR3 DNA is TGTGCCAGCAGCCGCCCCAAAGAATCAATCTATGGCTACACCTTC. The encoded protein is CASSRPKESIYGYTF.

The sample holds a few counts of this clonotype. The V call is TRBV3-1, the J call TRBJ1-3; the match to TRBD1 covers 7 bases. The germline CDR1 and CDR2 sequences are LGHDT and YNNKEL (reference sequence). This CDR3 spans 15 amino acids. The J segment lost 0 bases and the V segment lost 4 bases, leaving 3 bases of the junction unmatched. CDR3 sequence (DNA): TGTGCCAGCAGCCTTTGGACAGGCTCTGGAAACACCATATATTTT. This encodes CASSLWTGSGNTIYF.

This chain connects TRBV2 to TRBJ1-6; 9 bases agree with TRBD1. The germline V gene has CDR1 SNHLY and CDR2 FYNNEI. The CDR3 runs to 18 residues. J lost 9 bases, V lost 6 bases, and 18 bases had no gene match. The CDR3 coding sequence is TGTGCCAGCAGCGTAACATATTTTGGACAGGGGAAGAGTTCACCCCTCCACTTT. It specifies CASSVTYFGQGKSSPLHF.

The sample holds many counts of this clonotype. CDR3 residues: CASSTGLADYEQYF. The CDR3 DNA reads as TGTGCCAGCAGCACGGGACTAGCGGATTACGAGCAGTACTTC. The V and J genes are TRBV6-2 or TRBV6-3 and TRBJ2-7, with TRBD2 matching over 11 bases. CDR3 length: 14 residues. V lost 6 bases to trimming and J lost 4 bases; unmatched junction nucleotides: 5. Germline V gives CDR1 MNHEY, CDR2 SVGEGT.

This clonotype has ten or more counts. The genes are TRBV5-1 and TRBJ1-2; 7 positions match TRBD1. J lost 7 bases, V lost 2 bases, and 11 bases had no gene match. The CDR3 loop spans 15 amino acids. From germline, CDR1 is SGHRS and CDR2 YFSETQ. CDR3 sequence: CASSLYDREGSGYTF. The CDR3 coding sequence is TGCGCCAGCAGCTTATACGACAGGGAAGGCAGTGGCTACACCTTC.

This clonotype was counted many times. The J gene is TRBJ2-5, the V gene TRBV12-3 or TRBV12-4; possible D gene TRBD1, 6 bases. V gave up 5 bases and J gave up 2 bases, with 12 bases separating them. This CDR3 is built from 14 residues. The CDR3 reads CASSPDRYQETQYF. CDR3 nucleotide sequence: TGTGCCAGCAGTCCAGACAGGTATCAAGAGACCCAGTACTTC.